These 17 T cell receptor beta chains share one sample of origin, sequenced in a study of shared clonotypes between healthy human individuals. The protocol was immunoSEQ multiplex PCR, while the TCRdb copy is restricted to in-frame clones and leaves out a portion. The profile shows approximately 470,000 clones, approximately 78% of them singletons. The sample was PBMCs. These receptors came from a woman aged 40 to 55 in good health. Some clones in this sample may be carry-over from other donors' samples.

The V gene is TRBV5-4, the J gene TRBJ2-5, with 10 bases fitting TRBD2. Germline values: CDR1 SGHNT, CDR2 YYREEE (reference sequence). This CDR3 is built from 18 residues. V gave up 4 bases and J gave up 4 bases; unmatched junction bases: 16. The CDR3 sequence: CASSLRLLAGGEGETQYF. The CDR3, as DNA: TGTGCCAGCAGCCTTCGATTATTAGCGGGAGGAGAGGGAGAGACCCAGTACTTC. Complete variable domain (other parts from reference TRBV5-4 and TRBJ2-5): ETGVTQSPTHLIKTRGQQVTLRCSSQSGHNTVSWYQQALGQGPQFIFQYYREEENGRGNFPPRFSGLQFPNYSSELNVNALELDDSALYLCASSLRLLAGGEGETQYFGPGTRLLVL.

V gene TRBV2 combines with J gene TRBJ2-3; D perhaps matches TRBD1 (7 bases). This CDR3 is built from 14 residues. Trimming pared 4 bases from V and 4 bases from J, leaving 12 bases between. The germline CDR1 and CDR2 sequences are SNHLY and FYNNEI. CDR3 sequence reads: CASSAGGRADTQYF. The DNA of the CDR3 is TGTGCCAGCAGTGCAGGGGGGAGAGCAGATACGCAGTATTTT.

This chain joins TRBV5-1 and TRBJ2-2, with D perhaps given as TRBD1 or TRBD2 (5 bases each). Germline assignment: CDR1 SGHRS and CDR2 YFSETQ. V lost 4 bases to trimming and J lost 6 bases, with 16 bases between them. The CDR3 sequence is 15 residues long. Here the CDR3 reads CASSVTGTVAGELFF. CDR3 in DNA: TGCGCCAGCAGCGTAACCGGGACGGTAGCCGGGGAGCTGTTTTTT.

The chain is built from TRBV28 and TRBJ2-4, with 10 bases lining up with TRBD2. The CDR3 covers 14 residues. The V gene end was trimmed by 5 bases and the J gene end by 7 bases; junction bases not matched to a gene: 5. Germline V gene lookup returns CDR1 MDHEN and CDR2 SYDVKM. The CDR3 nucleotides read TGTGCCAGCAGTCTAGCGGGAGTGGAGAACATTCAGTACTTC. Protein: CASSLAGVENIQYF.

J is TRBJ1-2 and V is TRBV5-6, with TRBD1 matching over 8 bases. Per the germline V gene, CDR1 is SGHDT and CDR2 is YYEEEE. This CDR3 is built from 15 residues. Germline trimming cut 4 bases from V and 4 bases from J; bases unmatched to any gene: 9. The CDR3 DNA reads TGTGCCAGCAGCCCGCGGACAGGGATCGCCTATGGCTACACCTTC. Residues: CASSPRTGIAYGYTF.

The gene calls are TRBV5-1 and TRBJ1-1; no definite D call. This CDR3 spans 14 amino acids. Trimming removed 4 bases from V and 0 bases from J, with 10 bases in between. Germline-derived CDR1 and CDR2 are SGHRS and YFSETQ. CDR3 sequence: CASSADGLNTEAFF. CDR3 sequence (DNA): TGCGCCAGCAGCGCGGACGGACTGAACACTGAAGCTTTCTTT.

This clone has a single count. The CDR3 sequence: CASSPRDSSYEQYF. The CDR3 DNA reads as TGTGCCAGCAGCCCCCGGGACTCTTCCTACGAGCAGTACTTC. The chain combines TRBV4-2 with TRBJ2-7, with D possibly TRBD2 on 6 matching bases. Trimming left V 4 bases short and J 1 base short, with 11 bases between. The CDR3 covers 14 residues. Looked up from germline, CDR1 is LGHNA and CDR2 is YNFKEQ.

This chain uses TRBV6-1 with TRBJ1-1; D not certain. CDR3 length: 13 amino acids. The germline V and J ends were trimmed by 6 bases and 2 bases, with 10 bases remaining between them. From germline, CDR1 is MNHNS and CDR2 SASEGT. The CDR3 loop is CASSPRGNTEAFF. CDR3 in DNA: TGTGCCAGCAGCCCGCGGGGTAACACTGAAGCTTTCTTT.

On this clone: Other DNA sequences in the same sample also yield this CDR3. The chain has TRBV4-3 and TRBJ2-3; no clear D gene. This CDR3 is built from 15 residues. Trimming removed 0 bases from V and 1 base from J, with 8 bases in between. Germline lookup yields CDR1 LGHNA and CDR2 YSLEER. The chain's CDR3 is CASSQDRARTDTQYF. For the CDR3, the DNA is TGCGCCAGCAGCCAAGATCGCGCCCGCACAGATACGCAGTATTTT.

This clone is a singleton in its sample. This likely traces to a read error, being one base from a far larger clone. V gene TRBV29-1 combines with J gene TRBJ1-1; 8 bases map to TRBD1. The CDR3 loop spans 14 amino acids. CDR1 and CDR2 (germline): SQVTM, ANQGSEA. CDR3 amino acids: CSAADRGEYTEALF. The CDR3 DNA reads as TGCAGCGCCGCTGACAGGGGAGAGTACACTGAAGCTCTCTTT. Complete variable domain (other parts from reference TRBV29-1 and TRBJ1-1): SAVISQKPSRDICQRGTSLTIQCQVDSQVTMMFWYRQQPGQSLTLIATANQGSEATYESGFVIDKFPISRPNLTFSTLTVSNMSPEDSSIYLCSAADRGEYTEALFGQGTRLTVV.

In regard to this clone: Other DNA sequences in the same sample also yield this CDR3. The chain has TRBV30 and TRBJ2-6; D not certain. Germline CDR1 reads GTSNPN; CDR2 reads SVGIG (reference sequence). The germline V and J ends were trimmed by 1 base and 2 bases, with 0 bases remaining between them. CDR3 size: 12 residues. The CDR3 loop is CAWSAGANVLTF. CDR3 in DNA: TGTGCCTGGAGTGCTGGGGCCAACGTCCTGACTTTC.

V and J are TRBV5-4 and TRBJ2-1; D call uncertain. The length of the CDR3 is 14 residues. The germline V and J ends were trimmed by 9 bases and 1 base, with 14 bases remaining between them. Germline CDR1 is SGHNT and CDR2 is YYREEE (reference sequence). The CDR3 spells CATNAKGSYNEQFF. The DNA for the CDR3 is TGTGCCACTAACGCTAAAGGGTCCTACAATGAGCAGTTCTTC.

In this sample, this clone turned up a few times. This chain connects TRBV30 to TRBJ2-4; 7 bases line up with TRBD1. CDR1 and CDR2 (germline): GTSNPN, SVGIG (reference sequence). Trimming at V came to 2 bases and at J to 6 bases, leaving 10 bases not matched to a gene. The CDR3 loop spans 15 amino acids. The CDR3 here is CAWSSLRAGGNIQYF. CDR3 DNA: TGTGCCTGGAGTTCCTTAAGGGCAGGGGGAAACATTCAGTACTTC.

V is TRBV29-1 and J is TRBJ2-1; no definite D call. The germline V gene encodes CDR1 SQVTM and CDR2 ANQGSEA. There are 11 residues in the CDR3. V was trimmed by 4 bases and J by 8 bases, leaving 9 bases between them. In nucleotides, the CDR3 is TGCAGCGTTGGGGGAAGGTATGAGCAGTTCTTC. Amino acids: CSVGGRYEQFF.

CDR3 region: CSVAGGGEGNEQFF. In DNA, the CDR3 is TGCAGCGTCGCAGGGGGCGGAGAGGGTAATGAGCAGTTCTTC. The V call is TRBV29-1, the J call TRBJ2-1; 8 bases are a match to TRBD1. V lost 6 bases to trimming and J lost 7 bases; unmatched junction nucleotides: 11. The CDR3 totals 14 residues. CDR1 and CDR2 (germline): SQVTM, ANQGSEA.

The chain joins TRBV2 to TRBJ1-4; 7 nucleotides align to TRBD1. The junction had 6 bases not matched to a gene; V was cut back by 6 bases and J by 5 bases. There are 14 residues in the CDR3. In germline, CDR1 is SNHLY, CDR2 FYNNEI. Written as DNA, the CDR3 is TGTGCCAGCAGGATGACAGGGAACAATGAAAAACTGTTTTTT. The encoded protein is CASRMTGNNEKLFF. Filled out from reference TRBV2 and TRBJ1-4, the complete variable domain reads EPEVTQTPSHQVTQMGQEVILRCVPISNHLYFYWYRQILGQKVEFLVSFYNNEISEKSEIFDDQFSVERPDGSNFTLKIRSTKLEDSAMYFCASRMTGNNEKLFFGSGTQLSVL.

This chain links TRBV9 with TRBJ2-7; 7 bases map to TRBD1. After removal of 8 bases from V and 0 bases from J, the junction contained 5 bases not matched to a gene. Germline lookup yields CDR1 SGDLS and CDR2 YYNGEE. The CDR3 contains 13 residues. CDR3 sequence: CARRTGLSYEQYF. For the CDR3, the DNA is TGTGCCAGGCGGACAGGTCTCTCCTACGAGCAGTACTTC.